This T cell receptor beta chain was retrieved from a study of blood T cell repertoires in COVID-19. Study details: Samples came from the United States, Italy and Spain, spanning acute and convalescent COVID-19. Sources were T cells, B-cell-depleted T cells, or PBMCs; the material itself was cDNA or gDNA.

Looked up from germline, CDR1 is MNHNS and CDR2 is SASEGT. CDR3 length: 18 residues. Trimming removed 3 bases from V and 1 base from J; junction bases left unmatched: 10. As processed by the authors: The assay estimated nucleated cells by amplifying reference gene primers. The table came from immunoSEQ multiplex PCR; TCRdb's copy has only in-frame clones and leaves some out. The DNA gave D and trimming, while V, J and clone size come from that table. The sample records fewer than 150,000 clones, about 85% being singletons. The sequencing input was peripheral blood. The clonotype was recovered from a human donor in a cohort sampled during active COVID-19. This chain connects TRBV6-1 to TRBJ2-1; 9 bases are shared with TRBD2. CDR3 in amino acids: CASSDNTISGGSYNEQFF. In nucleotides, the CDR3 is TGTGCCAGCAGTGACAACACCATTAGCGGGGGATCCTACAATGAGCAGTTCTTC.